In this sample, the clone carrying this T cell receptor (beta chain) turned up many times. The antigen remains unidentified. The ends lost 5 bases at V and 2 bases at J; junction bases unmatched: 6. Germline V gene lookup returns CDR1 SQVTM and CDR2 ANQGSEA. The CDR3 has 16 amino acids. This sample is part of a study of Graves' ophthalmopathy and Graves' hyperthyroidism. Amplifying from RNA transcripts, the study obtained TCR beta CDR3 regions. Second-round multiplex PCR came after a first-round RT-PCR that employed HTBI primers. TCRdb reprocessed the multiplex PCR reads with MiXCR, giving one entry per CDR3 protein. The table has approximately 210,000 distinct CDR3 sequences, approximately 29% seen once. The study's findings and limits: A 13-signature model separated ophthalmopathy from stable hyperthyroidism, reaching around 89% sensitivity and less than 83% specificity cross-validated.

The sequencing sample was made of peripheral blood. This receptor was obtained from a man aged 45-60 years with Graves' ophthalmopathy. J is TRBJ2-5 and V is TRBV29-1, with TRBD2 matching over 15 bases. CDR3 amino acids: CSVLGLAGGVQETQYF. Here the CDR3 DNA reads TGCAGCGTTTTGGGACTAGCGGGAGGCGTGCAAGAGACCCAGTACTTC.